This is a list of T cell receptor beta chains from one sample in a study of blood T cell repertoires in COVID-19. Here immunoSEQ multiplex PCR was the method, and the copy in TCRdb shows in-frame clones only, minus some. Found here are roughly 100,000 clones, 75% to 90% of them singletons; the top ten hold around 1.6%. Specimen: peripheral blood. These receptors came from a man aged 80 or over with acute or convalescent COVID-19. Each CDR3 is given with its conserved first and last residue. A D gene is named only where the DNA matches it firmly. Only part of the rows carry a size: once, few, many, or a class if the clone is expanded.

size	V	D	J	DNA	CDR3
.	TRBV10-3	TRBD1	TRBJ2-1	TGTGCCATCAGTGGCCGGGACAGCGCCTACAATGAGCAGTTCTTC	CAISGRDSAYNEQFF
.	TRBV6-6	TRBD1	TRBJ2-7	TGTGCCAGCAGTTACCCCCCCCAAGGGGGCGGCCACGAGCAGTACTTC	CASSYPPQGGGHEQYF
.	TRBV28	TRBD2	TRBJ2-5	TGTGCCAGCAGCCGGGGACTAGCTAGGCAGACCCAGTACTTC	CASSRGLARQTQYF
.	TRBV3-1/TRBV3-2	.	TRBJ1-6	TGTGCCAGCAGCCAAGGATTGGGACTCCATAATTCACCCCTCCACTTT	CASSQGLGLHNSPLHF
.	TRBV19	TRBD2	TRBJ2-2	TGTGCCAGTAGTAGACTAGCGGTCGGGGAGCTGTTTTTT	CASSRLAVGELFF
.	TRBV2	.	TRBJ2-7	TGTGCCAGCAGTGGCCCACAGACCTACGAGCAGTACTTC	CASSGPQTYEQYF
.	TRBV4-3	.	TRBJ1-3	TGCGCCAGCAGCCAAGCTCCGGGAGCCTCAGGGGGAAACACCATATATTTT	CASSQAPGASGGNTIYF
.	TRBV7-6	TRBD2	TRBJ2-1	TGTGCCAGCAGTTCCCTCCAGCGGGAGAGGAATGAGCAGTTCTTC	CASSSLQRERNEQFF
.	TRBV19	.	TRBJ2-3	TGTGCCAGTAGCCGGGGGAAGTCCAGGAAAGATGGAGATACGCAGTATTTT	CASSRGKSRKDGDTQYF
.	TRBV5-4	TRBD1	TRBJ2-2	TGTGCCAGCAGCCACTTGGTGACAGGGGACACCGGGGAGCTGTTTTTT	CASSHLVTGDTGELFF
.	TRBV28	.	TRBJ1-1	TGTGCCAGCATTAATTCGGGGGGAGGCAGTATGAACACTGAAGCTTTCTTT	CASINSGGGSMNTEAFF
.	TRBV3-1/TRBV3-2	.	TRBJ2-2	TGTGCCAGCAGCCAAGTGGTCCGTGCGGGGCTGTTTTTT	CASSQVVRAGLFF
.	TRBV29-1	TRBD1	TRBJ2-1	TGCAGCGTTGAAGAAGGGGCAGGGGGCTACAATGAGCAGTTCTTC	CSVEEGAGGYNEQFF
.	TRBV7-3	TRBD2	TRBJ2-2	TGTGCCAGCAGCCCCCAGCGACTAGCGGGACGGAACACCGGGGAGCTGTTTTTT	CASSPQRLAGRNTGELFF
.	TRBV5-1	TRBD2	TRBJ2-1	TGCGCCAGCAGCCTAAGCGGGAGGGCCGACAATGAGCAGTTCTTC	CASSLSGRADNEQFF
.	TRBV19	.	TRBJ1-5	TGTGCCAGTAGTCCCACAGGGCGCAATCAGCCCCAGCATTTT	CASSPTGRNQPQHF
.	TRBV19	.	TRBJ1-5	TGTGCCAGTAGTCACGGTGAGTGGAATCAGCCCCAGCATTTT	CASSHGEWNQPQHF
.	TRBV6-5	TRBD2	TRBJ2-5	TGTGCCAGTCTAGCGGGAGTCGAGGAGACCCAGTACTTC	CASLAGVEETQYF
.	TRBV30	TRBD1	TRBJ1-2	TGTGCCTGGACGGAGGGGGCGAACTATGGCTACACCTTC	CAWTEGANYGYTF
.	TRBV3-1/TRBV3-2	.	TRBJ1-5	TGTGCCAGCAGCCCAAACCCCAGGGGTAATCAGCCCCAGCATTTT	CASSPNPRGNQPQHF
.	TRBV18	.	TRBJ2-2	TGTGCCAGCTCTCATAGACGAGGAACGGCCGGGGAGCTGTTTTTT	CASSHRRGTAGELFF
.	TRBV27	.	TRBJ1-3	TGTGCCAGCAGTCCCTCGTGGGGGGGGAGGGGAAACACCATATATTTT	CASSPSWGGRGNTIYF
few	TRBV7-3	.	TRBJ2-2	TGTGCCAGCAGCCCACGGGATACCGGGGAGCTGTTTTTT	CASSPRDTGELFF